This T cell receptor beta chain was recorded in a study of response to subunit inactivated influenza vaccine. Study-wide results and caveats: Few new T cells, the authors suggested, are recruited by each seasonal influenza vaccination.

This CDR3 spans 14 amino acids. The V gene lost 1 base and the J gene lost 8 bases, with 10 bases spanning the gap. Germline assignment: CDR1 SGHNT and CDR2 YYREEE (reference sequence). In the case of this clonotype: Its cognate antigen is unknown. This may be a read error: a much more frequent sequence differs by one nucleotide.

TCRdb re-analysed the RT-PCR reads in MiXCR, keeping a single row per CDR3 protein. The sample yields under 950,000 distinct CDR3 sequences, approximately 22% seen once. The chain joins TRBV5-4 to TRBJ1-6; the D gene is possibly TRBD1 (6 bases). This sequence originates from a man aged 45 to 65 who received an inactivated influenza vaccine. The sample here was PBMCs from blood, taken 5 days after vaccination. The CDR3 region has the DNA TGTGCCAGCAGCTTGTGGGACACTCATTCACCCCTCCACTTT. Amino acids: CASSLWDTHSPLHF.